The 17 T cell receptor beta chains presented below share a single source sample, sequenced in a study of graft-versus-host responses after intestinal transplantation. Sequenced by immunoSEQ multiplex PCR; TCRdb stores in-frame clones only, minus some. The sample has some 41,000 clones, about nine tenths seen once. The sequencing here drew on PBMCs, taken around 280 days after transplant. All receptors derive from a human patient who received an intestinal transplant, so some T cells may come from the graft donor.

This clone was observed a single time. This chain connects TRBV4-2 to TRBJ1-6; D uncertain. Trimming shortened V by 1 base and J by 1 base, and 17 bases separated the two germline ends. The CDR3 spans 19 residues. CDR1 and CDR2 from the germline V gene are LGHNA and YNFKEQ. This chain's CDR3 is CASSQVKVSEDSYNSPLHF. As DNA, the CDR3 is TGTGCCAGCAGCCAAGTAAAAGTATCTGAGGATTCCTATAATTCACCCCTCCACTTT.

The chain is built from TRBV7-9 and TRBJ2-7; TRBD2 agrees at 9 bases. Germline CDR1 SEHNR, CDR2 FQNEAQ (reference sequence). This CDR3 spans 15 amino acids. V shed 5 bases and J 4 bases; nucleotides not matched to a gene: 9. Here the CDR3 reads CASSPQAGGHYEQYF. CDR3 coding DNA: TGTGCCAGCAGCCCTCAAGCGGGGGGCCATTACGAGCAGTACTTC.

V gene TRBV6-1 combines with J gene TRBJ1-1, with TRBD1 identical over 11 bases. CDR1 is MNHNS, CDR2 SASEGT, per germline. After removal of 2 bases from V and 8 bases from J, the junction contained 4 bases not matched to a gene. CDR3 size: 14 residues. CDR3 nucleotides: TGTGCCAGCAGTGAAAGGACAGGGGGCGAGGAAGCTTTCTTT. Translation: CASSERTGGEEAFF.

The chain uses TRBV12-5 and TRBJ2-1; tentatively, D is TRBD2 (6 bases). V shed 2 bases and J shed 8 bases, with 16 bases lying between them. The germline V gene encodes CDR1 LGHNT and CDR2 FRNRAP. The CDR3 spans 15 residues. CDR3 coding DNA: TGTGCTAGTGGTTTGATGGGGGGTCTGCGGGATGAGCAGTTCTTC. Its translation is CASGLMGGLRDEQFF.

V usage is TRBV6-1 and J usage is TRBJ2-1; TRBD2 matches at 8 bases. V was clipped by 5 bases and J by 9 bases; unmatched bases: 6. This CDR3 comprises 13 residues. Looked up from germline, CDR1 is MNHNS and CDR2 is SASEGT. CDR3: CASSTYSGAEQFF. CDR3 coding DNA: TGTGCCAGCAGTACCTATAGCGGGGCTGAGCAGTTCTTC.

The chain has TRBV4-1 and TRBJ2-7; 8 bases match TRBD2. The V gene end was trimmed by 3 bases and the J gene end by 3 bases; junction bases not matched to a gene: 10. The length of the CDR3 is 16 residues. From germline, CDR1 is MGHRA and CDR2 YSYEKL. CDR3 amino acids: CASSQILAGFYYEQYF. The CDR3 DNA follows: TGCGCCAGCAGCCAGATTTTAGCGGGGTTCTACTACGAGCAGTACTTC.

The chain has TRBV5-1 and TRBJ1-1, with D possibly being TRBD1 (5 bases). V lost 8 bases and J 6 bases, leaving 11 bases between the germline ends. Germline V CDR1 and CDR2: SGHRS, YFSETQ. This CDR3 region has 11 residues. The CDR3 is CASPRVPEAFF. Here the CDR3 DNA reads TGCGCCAGTCCCAGGGTCCCTGAAGCTTTCTTT.

This clone was recorded once. The V call is TRBV9, the J call TRBJ1-2, with 8 bases matching TRBD1. The length of the CDR3 is 14 residues. Germline V gene sequence: CDR1 SGDLS, CDR2 YYNGEE. J gave up 8 bases and V 0 bases, and 6 bases lay outside the gene matches. As DNA, the CDR3 is TGTGCCAGCAGCGTAGCTGGGACAGGTGACGGCTACACCTTC. Its translation: CASSVAGTGDGYTF.

This clone was seen a single time. This rearrangement joins TRBV7-8 to TRBJ2-2, with TRBD1 identical over 9 bases. Per germline, CDR1 SGHVS and CDR2 FQNEAQ. With 4 bases clipped from V and 8 bases from J, the junction kept 5 bases outside the gene matches. The CDR3 loop spans 14 amino acids. The CDR3 here is CASSYRGPGGELFF. CDR3 nucleotide sequence: TGTGCCAGCAGCTACAGGGGGCCGGGTGGGGAGCTGTTTTTT. The variable domain in full, completed from reference TRBV7-8 and TRBJ2-2, reads GAGVSQSPRYKVAKRGQDVALRCDPISGHVSLFWYQQALGQGPEFLTYFQNEAQLDKSGLPSDRFFAERPEGSVSTLKIQRTQQEDSAVYLCASSYRGPGGELFFGEGSRLTVL.

This clone was picked up one time. V usage is TRBV19 and J usage is TRBJ1-2, with a weak D call TRBD1 (5 bases). V gave up 7 bases and J gave up 4 bases, with 13 bases separating them. The CDR3 has 13 residues. The germline CDR1 and CDR2 sequences are LNHDA and SQIVND (reference sequence). The CDR3 DNA follows: TGTGCCAGTACCATGAGGGGTTTCTATGGCTACACCTTC. This translates into CASTMRGFYGYTF.

The CDR3 bases are TGTGCCAGCAGCGTACAACGCTCTGGGGCCAACGTCCTGACTTTC. Amino acid sequence: CASSVQRSGANVLTF. The genes are TRBV9 and TRBJ2-6; no firm D call. This CDR3 is built from 15 residues. Trimming took off 1 base at V and 0 bases at J, with 5 bases between the two ends. CDR1 is SGDLS and CDR2 is YYNGEE in the germline V gene.

The rearrangement links TRBV9 to TRBJ2-3; D call uncertain. The CDR3 has 12 residues. Germline CDR1 is SGDLS and CDR2 is YYNGEE. Trimming pared 0 bases from V and 2 bases from J, leaving 1 base between. The chain's CDR3 is CASSVATDTQYF. In DNA form, the CDR3 reads TGTGCCAGCAGCGTAGCCACAGATACGCAGTATTTT.

V and J are TRBV15 and TRBJ2-3; 9 bases line up with TRBD2. The CDR3 has 17 residues. V lost 3 bases to trimming and J lost 5 bases; unmatched junction nucleotides: 12. Germline V lookup: CDR1 LNHNV, CDR2 YYDKDF (reference sequence). CDR3 nucleotide sequence: TGTGCCACCAGCAGGGGGATAGCGGGGGCCTTTGGAGATACGCAGTATTTT. Residues: CATSRGIAGAFGDTQYF.

This sequence joins TRBV4-1 and TRBJ2-7, with a tentative D call TRBD1 (6 bases). Between the trimmed V and J ends, which lost 4 bases and 5 bases, there was a span of 15 bases. The CDR3 has 14 residues. Germline CDR1 reads MGHRA; CDR2 reads YSYEKL. The CDR3, as DNA: TGCGCCAGCAGCCCTATCAAATCAGGGGACGAGCAGTACTTC. This codes for CASSPIKSGDEQYF.

V is TRBV13 and J is TRBJ1-2; TRBD1 matches 11 bases. CDR3 size: 14 residues. V dropped 4 bases and J dropped 7; count of bases not matched to a gene: 5. Per germline, CDR1 PRHDT and CDR2 FYEKMQ (reference sequence). CDR3 protein: CASSSGQGVGGYTF. In DNA, the CDR3 is TGTGCCAGCAGCTCGGGACAGGGGGTCGGTGGCTACACCTTC.

The V gene is TRBV7-9, the J gene TRBJ1-3, with D unresolved. V was clipped by 3 bases and J by 7 bases, with 7 bases between them. Germline CDR1 SEHNR, CDR2 FQNEAQ (reference sequence). The CDR3 contains 12 residues. The CDR3 protein is CASSFLGNTIYF. The CDR3 bases are TGTGCCAGCAGCTTTTTAGGGAACACCATATATTTT.

DNA for the CDR3: TGTGCCAGCAGACGCCGGGGGGACGATGAGCAGTTCTTC. Its translation: CASRRRGDDEQFF. This chain connects TRBV5-8 to TRBJ2-1, with 7 bases aligning to TRBD2. Germline-derived CDR1 and CDR2 are SGHTS and YDEGEE. The CDR3 has 13 residues. Unmatched junction bases numbered 7, after V lost 5 bases and J lost 8 bases. Together with reference TRBV5-8 and TRBJ2-1, the CDR3 gives the full variable domain: EAGVTQSPTHLIKTRGQQATLRCSPISGHTSVYWYQQALGLGLQFLLWYDEGEERNRGNFPPRFSGRQFPNYSSELNVNALELEDSALYLCASRRRGDDEQFFGPGTRLTVL.